This T cell receptor (beta chain) was sequenced in a study of blood T cell repertoires in COVID-19. Study details: Samples came from the United States, Italy and Spain, spanning acute and convalescent COVID-19. The cDNA or gDNA used as material had been derived from T cells, B-cell-depleted T cells, or PBMCs.

Germline CDR1 is SEHNR and CDR2 is FQNEAQ (reference sequence). V lost 3 bases to trimming and J lost 8 bases; unmatched junction nucleotides: 5. The CDR3 is 14 amino acids. As processed by the authors: Reference gene primer amplification yielded estimated nucleated cell counts. Generated by immunoSEQ multiplex PCR, the TCRdb table keeps only in-frame clones and is missing some. V, J and clone size were drawn from that table, and D and trimming were deduced from the DNA. The sample has about 74,000 clones; more than 85% are singletons. The origin of this receptor is a woman aged 60-70 years with active COVID-19. This sequence joins TRBV7-9 and TRBJ1-4; TRBD1 agrees at 8 bases. Material: peripheral blood. The CDR3 DNA reads as TGTGCCAGCAGCTTTGCACAGGGGGGGGAAAAACTGTTTTTT. Translation: CASSFAQGGEKLFF.